This T cell receptor (beta chain) was obtained from a study of response to subunit inactivated influenza vaccine. Each CDR3 protein gets one entry after TCRdb re-called the RT-PCR reads with MiXCR. The sample contains some 850,000 distinct CDR3 sequences, roughly 20% of which appear only once. V shed 1 base and J shed 0 bases, with 9 bases lying between them. CDR1 is SGHTA and CDR2 is FQGNSA in the germline V gene. CDR3 length equals 15 residues. The sample in question was PBMCs from blood, obtained roughly 5 days after vaccination. The clonotype was recovered from a man in his fifties or sixties who received an inactivated influenza vaccine. This chain uses TRBV7-2 with TRBJ2-5; D is undetermined. This CDR3 is CASSLVRAYQETQYF. The CDR3 nucleotides are TGTGCCAGCAGCTTAGTACGGGCTTACCAAGAGACCCAGTACTTC.